This T cell receptor (beta chain) was obtained from a study of T cell repertoires in cytomegalovirus infection. Whole-study context: Indications came from public TCR beta signatures; they pointed to CMV infection and to a matching HLA type.

This clonotype was picked up a small number of times. One entry per CDR3 protein results from TCRdb running MiXCR on the reads. This table holds 350,000 to 450,000 distinct CDR3 sequences, 15% to 20% found once. Trimming stripped 7 bases from V and 2 bases from J, with 11 bases between. CDR1 and CDR2 (germline): SNHLY, FYNNEI. This CDR3 is built from 13 residues. The source of this sequence is a human donor in good health (CMV status not recorded). Some clones in this sample may be carry-over from other donors' samples. The sequencing sample was made of PBMCs. This sequence joins TRBV2 and TRBJ1-2; D is undetermined. CDR3 protein: CASTLEVNYGYTF. The CDR3 DNA reads TGTGCCAGCACCTTGGAGGTCAACTATGGCTACACCTTC. The full variable domain, rest sourced from reference TRBV2 and TRBJ1-2, is EPEVTQTPSHQVTQMGQEVILRCVPISNHLYFYWYRQILGQKVEFLVSFYNNEISEKSEIFDDQFSVERPDGSNFTLKIRSTKLEDSAMYFCASTLEVNYGYTFGSGTRLTVV.